These 23 T cell receptor beta chains share one sample of origin, sequenced in a study of T-cell memory formation after mild COVID-19. TCRdb independently ran MiXCR on the 5' RACE reads; one entry per CDR3 protein. The sample comprises 200,000 to 250,000 distinct CDR3 sequences, 8.5% to 9.5% of which are singletons, and approximately 20% rests with the top ten. Source material: PBMCs or a T cell subset sorted from them (not recorded which). The origin of the receptors is a man aged 18 to 29 who had mild COVID-19 (a few samples of this study predate the infection). Cell type and time point are not known.

The genes are TRBV2 and TRBJ2-2; no clear D. The CDR3 has 13 residues. The V end was cut by 0 bases, the J end by 8 bases, with 7 bases between. Looked up from germline, CDR1 is SNHLY and CDR2 is FYNNEI. The CDR3 reads CASSEALQGELFF. In DNA, the CDR3 is TGTGCCAGCAGTGAAGCGCTTCAAGGGGAGCTGTTTTTT.

This clonotype appeared a few times. This chain links TRBV5-1 with TRBJ2-1; D is unclear. The CDR3 loop spans 14 amino acids. The germline CDR1 and CDR2 sequences are SGHRS and YFSETQ. Trimming removed 4 bases at V and 0 bases at J, with 8 bases between. CDR3 coding DNA: TGCGCCAGCAGCGCAATTGCCTCCTACAATGAGCAGTTCTTC. Amino acid sequence: CASSAIASYNEQFF.

This clonotype was seen repeatedly, ten times or more. The V call is TRBV11-2, the J call TRBJ2-2; D is undetermined. Germline V gene data show CDR1 as SGHAT and CDR2 as FQNNGV. Trimming pared 0 bases from V and 7 bases from J, leaving 6 bases between. CDR3 length: 13 amino acids. CDR3 amino acids: CASSLEVFGELFF. The CDR3 bases are TGTGCCAGCAGCTTAGAGGTTTTCGGGGAGCTGTTTTTT.

This clonotype was observed a few times. The chain couples TRBV6-2 or TRBV6-3 to TRBJ2-1; TRBD2 matches at 8 bases. Germline CDR1 is MNHEY and CDR2 is SVGEGT. The CDR3 totals 15 residues. Trimming removed 8 bases from V and 4 bases from J; junction bases left unmatched: 10. CDR3 nucleotide sequence: TGTGCCAGCTCCCCCGGGGGGGGGCTTTACAATGAGCAGTTCTTC. Its translation: CASSPGGGLYNEQFF.

This sequence joins TRBV11-2 and TRBJ2-7; TRBD1 matches at 7 bases. The CDR3 sequence is 14 residues long. V lost 5 bases and J lost 0; bases outside the gene matches: 4. The germline V gene has CDR1 SGHAT and CDR2 FQNNGV. CDR3 sequence (DNA): TGTGCCAGCAGCCGAGGACAGGTCTCCTACGAGCAGTACGTC. It encodes CASSRGQVSYEQYV.

About this clonotype itself: A clone one base away is much larger, so this may be a read error. This rearrangement joins TRBV18 to TRBJ1-1; possible D gene TRBD1, 6 bases. This CDR3 is 15 amino acids long. Germline CDR1 KGHSH, CDR2 LQKENI. This chain's CDR3 is CASSTTGIGNTEVFF. DNA of the CDR3: TGTGCCAGCTCAACTACAGGGATCGGAAACACTGAAGTTTTCTTT.

This clonotype came up many times. CDR3 bases: TGTGCCAGCAGCTTTACCCCCAGGACTAGCGGGGGGCCCAGCACAGATACGCAGTATTTT. Amino acid sequence: CASSFTPRTSGGPSTDTQYF. The chain combines TRBV7-2 with TRBJ2-3; 14 nucleotides match TRBD2. V lost 3 bases to trimming and J lost 0 bases; unmatched junction nucleotides: 11. The length of the CDR3 is 20 residues. The germline CDR1 and CDR2 sequences are SGHTA and FQGNSA.

This clonotype showed up just a few times. The CDR3 nucleotides read TGTGCCAGCACCATGCCAGGGGAAGAGACCCAGTACTTC. As protein: CASTMPGEETQYF. The chain carries TRBV6-5 and TRBJ2-5; D is perhaps TRBD1 (6 bases). The CDR3 is 13 residues long. Germline V lookup: CDR1 MNHEY, CDR2 SVGAGI. The ends were cut back, 7 bases at V and 3 bases at J, with 12 bases in the middle.

This clonotype was observed many times. The gene calls are TRBV6-2 or TRBV6-3 and TRBJ1-2, with 7 bases fitting TRBD1. J was trimmed by 2 bases and V by 6 bases; bases with no gene match: 12. CDR1 MNHEY and CDR2 SVGEGT come from the germline V gene. This CDR3 has 16 residues. Written as DNA, the CDR3 is TGTGCCAGCAGACCAAACCGCGGACAGGACAACTATGGCTACACCTTC. Translating it yields CASRPNRGQDNYGYTF.

This chain connects TRBV5-6 to TRBJ2-3, with TRBD2 as a possible D gene (6 bases). The length of the CDR3 is 15 residues. CDR1 and CDR2 from the germline V gene are SGHDT and YYEEEE. V was shortened by 0 bases and J by 4 bases, with 12 bases between the two germline ends. CDR3 nucleotide sequence: TGTGCCAGCAGCTTGGACCAGGGAGGTTCAGATACGCAGTATTTT. This encodes CASSLDQGGSDTQYF.

Turning to this clonotype: This sequence may be a read error, since a much larger clone differs from it by one base. The genes are TRBV7-9 and TRBJ2-3; 10 bases fit TRBD1. This CDR3 comprises 16 residues. From germline, CDR1 is SEHNR and CDR2 FQNEAQ (reference sequence). This CDR3 is CASRLEGTGVADTQYF. In DNA, the CDR3 is TGTGCCAGCAGATTAGAGGGGACAGGGGTCGCAGATACGCAGTATTTT. Full variable domain (missing parts from reference TRBV7-9 and TRBJ2-3): DTGVSQNPRHKITKRGQNVTFRCDPISEHNRLYWYRQTLGQGPEFLTYFQNEAQLEKSRLLSDRFSAERPKGSFSTLEIQRTEQGDSAMYLCASRLEGTGVADTQYFGPGTRLTVL.

The J gene is TRBJ2-1, the V gene TRBV7-7, with 11 bases aligning to TRBD2. Germline CDR1 is SSHAT and CDR2 is FNYEAQ (reference sequence). This CDR3 contains 15 residues. The V and J ends lost 1 base and 7 bases, in that order; junction bases with no gene match: 3. The CDR3 loop is CASSLGSGGVNEQFF. In nucleotides, the CDR3 is TGTGCCAGCAGCTTAGGTAGCGGGGGGGTGAATGAGCAGTTCTTC.

This clonotype was seen a few times. The J gene is TRBJ2-3, the V gene TRBV5-1, with D possibly matching TRBD2 (6 bases). Between the trimmed V and J ends, which lost 2 bases and 2 bases, there was a span of 9 bases. CDR3 length equals 14 residues. Per the germline V gene, CDR1 is SGHRS and CDR2 is YFSETQ. Written as DNA, the CDR3 is TGCGCCAGCAGCTTACGGACTACCACAGATACGCAGTATTTT. It translates to CASSLRTTTDTQYF.

This clonotype was observed a few times. The CDR3: CASSQDELGLAGGCRSEQYV. CDR3 DNA: TGCGCCAGCAGCCAAGACGAATTGGGACTAGCGGGGGGCTGCAGGTCCGAGCAGTACGTC. The V gene is TRBV4-3, the J gene TRBJ2-7, with 15 bases matching TRBD2. This CDR3 has 20 amino acids. V was clipped by 0 bases and J by 6 bases; unmatched bases: 15. Germline values: CDR1 LGHNA, CDR2 YSLEER.

This clonotype has only a few counts. The gene calls are TRBV10-3 and TRBJ2-1; D not certain. This CDR3 spans 13 amino acids. V was clipped by 2 bases and J by 5 bases, with 7 bases between them. Germline V gene data show CDR1 as ENHRY and CDR2 as SYGVKD. The CDR3 DNA is TGTGCCATCAGTGAGGACCTGGACAATGAGCAGTTCTTC. It is translated as CAISEDLDNEQFF.

This clonotype has only a few counts. As DNA, the CDR3 is TGTGCCAGCAGCCCAGGGTTCGACTATGGCTACACCTTC. Translating it yields CASSPGFDYGYTF. The chain couples TRBV7-8 to TRBJ1-2, with a weak D call TRBD1 (5 bases). Germline-derived CDR1 and CDR2 are SGHVS and FQNEAQ. The CDR3 totals 13 residues. V was cut by 5 bases and J by 3 bases, with 10 bases left in between.

The chain couples TRBV27 to TRBJ1-5, with D hard to call. This CDR3 region has 14 residues. Trimming cost V 3 bases and J 5 bases, with 11 bases left between them. The germline gives CDR1 MNHEY, CDR2 SMNVEV (reference sequence). The CDR3 DNA reads TGTGCCAGCAGTTTCTCCGGGGTTGATCAGCCCCAGCATTTT. Translation: CASSFSGVDQPQHF.

The chain combines TRBV12-3 or TRBV12-4 with TRBJ2-5; 7 nucleotides agree with TRBD1. V was clipped by 9 bases and J by 3 bases; unmatched bases: 7. The CDR3 has 13 amino acids. The DNA for the CDR3 is TGTGCCAGTGGGGACAGAATCAAAGAGACCCAGTACTTC. This translates into CASGDRIKETQYF.

This rearrangement joins TRBV2 to TRBJ2-3; 7 bases match TRBD1. This CDR3 comprises 13 residues. V trimming: 6 bases; J trimming: 5 bases; junction bases outside the gene matches: 5. CDR1 and CDR2 from the germline V gene are SNHLY and FYNNEI. The CDR3 is CASSRDSRDTQYF. CDR3 nucleotides: TGTGCCAGCAGCCGGGACAGTCGAGATACGCAGTATTTT.

This clonotype occurred a few times. The chain links TRBV6-5 to TRBJ1-2; the match to TRBD1 covers 9 bases. This CDR3 has 13 residues. CDR1 and CDR2 from the germline V gene are MNHEY and SVGAGI. J lost 8 bases, V lost 4 bases, and 5 bases had no gene match. Here the CDR3 reads CASSLQGAEGYTF. CDR3 in DNA: TGTGCCAGCAGTTTACAGGGGGCGGAAGGCTACACCTTC.

This sequence joins TRBV14 and TRBJ1-2; D is unclear. The CDR3 length is 14 residues. Germline CDR1 reads SGHDN; CDR2 reads FVKESK. The V end was cut by 2 bases, the J end by 5 bases, with 12 bases between. CDR3 in DNA: TGTGCCAGCAGCCAATCGACGGCGTTTTATGGCTACACCTTC. Translating gives CASSQSTAFYGYTF.

This clonotype came up many times. J is TRBJ2-7 and V is TRBV28; 8 bases agree with TRBD2. This CDR3 is built from 15 residues. Germline V gives CDR1 MDHEN, CDR2 SYDVKM. The ends lost 7 bases at V and 0 bases at J; junction bases unmatched: 8. CDR3 sequence (DNA): TGTGCCAGCACCCCGGGAGGGGGAAGCTCCTACGAGCAGTACGTC. It is translated as CASTPGGGSSYEQYV.

This clonotype has at least ten counts. The chain carries TRBV28 and TRBJ1-1, with D perhaps matching TRBD1 (6 bases). Germline loops: CDR1 MDHEN, CDR2 SYDVKM. Trimming removed 2 bases at V and 3 bases at J, with 7 bases between. This CDR3 is 13 amino acids long. CDR3 DNA: TGTGCCAGCAGTTTAGCAGGGGACACTGAAGCTTTCTTT. Protein product: CASSLAGDTEAFF.